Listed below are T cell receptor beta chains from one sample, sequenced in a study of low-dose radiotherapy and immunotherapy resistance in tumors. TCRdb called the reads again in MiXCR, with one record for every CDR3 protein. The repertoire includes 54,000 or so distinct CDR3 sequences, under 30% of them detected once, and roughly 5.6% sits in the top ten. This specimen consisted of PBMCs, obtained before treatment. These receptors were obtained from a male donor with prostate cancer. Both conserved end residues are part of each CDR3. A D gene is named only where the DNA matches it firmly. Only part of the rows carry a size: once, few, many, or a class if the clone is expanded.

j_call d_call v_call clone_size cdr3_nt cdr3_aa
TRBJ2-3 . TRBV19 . TGTGCCAGTAAGCCGGCCGGCACAGATACGCAGTATTTT CASKPAGTDTQYF
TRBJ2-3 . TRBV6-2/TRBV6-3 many TGTGCCAGCACGGGTAGCGTACGCACAGATACGCAGTATTTT CASTGSVRTDTQYF
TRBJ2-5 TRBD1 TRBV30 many TGTGCCTGGAGTGTATCGACAGGGTGGCAAGAGACCCAGTACTTC CAWSVSTGWQETQYF
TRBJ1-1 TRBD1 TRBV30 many TGTGCCTGGAGTAAAGGGACAGCCGGCACTGAAGCTTTCTTT CAWSKGTAGTEAFF
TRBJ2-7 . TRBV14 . TGTGCCAGCAGCCATCCTGGTGGTGAGCAGTACTTC CASSHPGGEQYF
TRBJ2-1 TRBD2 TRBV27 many TGTGCCAGCAGTTTTGAGACTAGCTACTCCTACAATGAGCAGTTCTTC CASSFETSYSYNEQFF
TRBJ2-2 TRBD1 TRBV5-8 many TGTGCCAGCGGATTGGGACAGGGGGCTTCCGGGGAGCTGTTTTTT CASGLGQGASGELFF
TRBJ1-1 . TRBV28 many TGTGCCAGCAGTTCCCTCCGTGAGGCTGAAGCTTTCTTT CASSSLREAEAFF
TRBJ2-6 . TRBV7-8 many TGTGCCAGCAGCGTAGCAGACATTCCCTCTGGGGCCAACGTCCTGACTTTC CASSVADIPSGANVLTF
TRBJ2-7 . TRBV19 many TGTGCCAGTAGTGCTGGCCCTTCCTACGAGCAGTACTTC CASSAGPSYEQYF
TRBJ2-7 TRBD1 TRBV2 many TGTGCCAGCAGCGGGGGACAGGGGGCATGGGAGCAGTACTTC CASSGGQGAWEQYF
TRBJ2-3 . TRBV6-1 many TGTGCCAGCAGTGAAGTGCGGGACCGTACGCAGTATTTT CASSEVRDRTQYF
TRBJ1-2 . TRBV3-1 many TGTGCCAGCAGCCAAGATTGGTCCCAGGGGCGCTATGGCTACACCTTC CASSQDWSQGRYGYTF
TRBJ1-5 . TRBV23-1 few TGCGCCAGCAGTCAAAAGGCGAAGGGTAATCAGCCCCAGCATTTT CASSQKAKGNQPQHF
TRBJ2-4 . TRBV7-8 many TGTGCCAGCAGCCCCTCTGGGGCAGCAATAAAAAACATTCAGTACTTC CASSPSGAAIKNIQYF
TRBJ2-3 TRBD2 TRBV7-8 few TGTGCCAGCCTTACTAGCGGCACAGATACGCAGTATTTT CASLTSGTDTQYF
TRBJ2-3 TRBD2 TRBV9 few TGTGCCAGCAGCCAACTAGCGGATACGCAGTATTTT CASSQLADTQYF
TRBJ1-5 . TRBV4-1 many TGCGCCAGCAGCCAAGAAGCGGGGGGCCCCAATCAGCCCCAGCATTTT CASSQEAGGPNQPQHF
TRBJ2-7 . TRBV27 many TGTGCCAGCAGTGCCTATAGTGGCGAGCAGTACTTC CASSAYSGEQYF
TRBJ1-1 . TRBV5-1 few TGCGCCAGCAGCTCACTCCAGAACACTGAAGCTTTCTTT CASSSLQNTEAFF
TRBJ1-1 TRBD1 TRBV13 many TGTGCCAGCAGCTTGGGACAGACTGAAGCTTTCTTT CASSLGQTEAFF
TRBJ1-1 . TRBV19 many TGTGCCAGTAGTATCGGTTTTGGGACCTGGGGTACTGAAGCTTTCTTT CASSIGFGTWGTEAFF
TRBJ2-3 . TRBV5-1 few TGCGCCAGCAGCCCCAGGATCGGTAGCACAGATACGCAGTATTTT CASSPRIGSTDTQYF
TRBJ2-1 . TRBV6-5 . TGTGCCAGCAGTGCCACAGACAGTAGATCCTACAATGAGCAGTTCTTC CASSATDSRSYNEQFF
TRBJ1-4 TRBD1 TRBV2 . TGTGCCAGCAGGACAGGGCCCACAACTAATGAAAAACTGTTTTTT CASRTGPTTNEKLFF
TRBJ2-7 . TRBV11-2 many TGTGCCAGCAGCACAGGGTCGGTCGAGCAGTACTTC CASSTGSVEQYF
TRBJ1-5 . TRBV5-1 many TGCGCCAGCAGCTTGGGCGAGGGGGGGCCCCGACAGCCCCAGCATTTT CASSLGEGGPRQPQHF
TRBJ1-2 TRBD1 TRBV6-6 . TGTGCCAGCAGTCCTACCCAGGGGGCTGGTGGCTACACCTTC CASSPTQGAGGYTF
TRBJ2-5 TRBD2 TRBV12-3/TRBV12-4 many TGTGCCAGCAGTTCGTGGACTAGCGGCCAAGAGACCCAGTACTTC CASSSWTSGQETQYF
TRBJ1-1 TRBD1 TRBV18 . TGTGCCAGCTCACGGACAGGGGCGGGATTGAACACTGAAGCTTTCTTT CASSRTGAGLNTEAFF
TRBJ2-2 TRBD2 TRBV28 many TGTGCCAGCGGGCAACCAGCGAGCGGGGCCTCCGGGGAGCTGTTTTTT CASGQPASGASGELFF
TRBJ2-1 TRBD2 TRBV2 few TGTGCCAGCAGTAAGCGACTAGCGGGAGACTACAATGAGCAGTTCTTC CASSKRLAGDYNEQFF
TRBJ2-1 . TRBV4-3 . TGCGCCAGCAGCAGATACGGGAGTTTGGACAATGAGCAGTTCTTC CASSRYGSLDNEQFF
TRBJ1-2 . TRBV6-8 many TGTGCCAGCAGCGACACCTACTATGGCTACACCTTC CASSDTYYGYTF
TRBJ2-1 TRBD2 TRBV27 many TGTGCCAGCAGTTCACCACGGACTAGCGGTTCCTACAATGAGCAGTTCTTC CASSSPRTSGSYNEQFF
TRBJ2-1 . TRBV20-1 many TGCAGTGCTAGGGTTCCCGGGTCCTACAATGAGCAGTTCTTC CSARVPGSYNEQFF
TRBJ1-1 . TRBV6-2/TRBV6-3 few TGTGCCAGCAGGTTAAATCAGGGAATGAACACTGAAGCTTTCTTT CASRLNQGMNTEAFF
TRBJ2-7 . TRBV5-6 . TGTGCCAGCAGCTTGCTGTCCTGGGGGGGGCTAGGGGACGAGCAGTACTTC CASSLLSWGGLGDEQYF
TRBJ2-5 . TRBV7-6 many TGTGCCAGCAGCTTAACGAAGGGAGGACAGACCCAGTACTTC CASSLTKGGQTQYF
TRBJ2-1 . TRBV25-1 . TGTGCCAGCGGAGACTACAATGAGCAGTTCTTC CASGDYNEQFF
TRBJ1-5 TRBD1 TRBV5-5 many TGTGCCAGCAGCGATCCGGGACAGGGTGGTTATAGCAATCAGCCCCAGCATTTT CASSDPGQGGYSNQPQHF
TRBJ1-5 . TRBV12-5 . TGTGCTAGTGGTTGGGGACTGGGGGCGAGCAATCAGCCCCAGCATTTT CASGWGLGASNQPQHF
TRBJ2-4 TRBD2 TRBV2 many TGTGCCAGCAGTTACACTCCGGGACTAGGGTACTTC CASSYTPGLGYF
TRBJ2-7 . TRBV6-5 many TGTGCCAGCAGTCCCCCCGGCGTACCCTCTGGCGAGCAGTACTTC CASSPPGVPSGEQYF
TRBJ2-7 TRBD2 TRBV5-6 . TGTGCCAGCAGCCTAGAGCGGGGGGTACGCGAGCAGTACTTC CASSLERGVREQYF
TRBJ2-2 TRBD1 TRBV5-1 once TGCGCCAGCAGGTCGAGGCTGGGACAGATTAACACCGGGGAGCTGTTTTTT CASRSRLGQINTGELFF
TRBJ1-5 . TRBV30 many TGTGCCTGGACCCCTGGGGGGAGTAGCAATCAGCCCCAGCATTTT CAWTPGGSSNQPQHF